The entry below gives a single T cell receptor (beta chain) sequence along with its context. Its antigen specificity is not known. No base qualities exist here, and no much larger clone lies one base off it. These data come from a study of blood T cell repertoires in COVID-19 (dated by TCRdb to the early 2020s). Context from the whole study: Samples from collaborators originated in the United States, Italy and Spain and spanned both the acute and convalescent phases of COVID-19. The repertoires were made available in a free public database intended to serve as a resource for research on the immune response to SARS-CoV-2. The sample metadata nearly always contained a de-identified subject ID, COVID-19 status, age in years and sex. The prospective study material was composed of cDNA or gDNA derived from T cells, B-cell-depleted T cells, or PBMCs. Samples were obtained from the ongoing ImmuneRACE study (first 160 participants) and from over 1,000 subjects provided by 6 global collaborators. Where HLA class I and class II types were available, the types were taken from metadata supplied by the sample provider, not from assay-based typing. The dataset comprised deeply sampled blood TCRbeta repertoires from subjects exposed to, actively infected with, or recovered from COVID-19.

Broader findings and caveats from the paper: The amount of clinical and demographic metadata varied by source and participant and was provided uncurated.

Relative to germline, V is missing 4 bases and J is missing 7 bases, with 3 bases of the junction outside any gene match. From the cysteine through the phenylalanine, the CDR3 covers 13 amino acids. The only DNA kept is the CDR3, 39 bases in frame from the first base. CDR1 and CDR2, per the germline V gene, are SNHLY and FYNNEI. The immunoSEQ Assay, a bias-controlled multiplex PCR, was used to amplify TCRbeta CDR3 regions from genomic DNA. The study's processing was this. Nucleated cell counts per sample were estimated from amplification of reference gene primers within the assay. Sequence reads were collapsed and filtered to measure the absolute abundance of every unique TCRbeta CDR3 rearrangement. For each sample, productive Simpson clonality was calculated as the square root of Simpson's diversity index across productive rearrangements. TCRdb carries this immuneACCESS record with in-frame sequences only. Its versions omit some clonotypes, under half of them owing to an unresolved V gene in the studies checked, with the rest unexplained. D and trimming come from the DNA, and the V and J calls and clone size come from that table. This sample has approximately 110,000 clones in its table, and approximately 70% of those were observed once. The ten largest account for about 6% of the sample.

The collaborating institutions used their own protocols to collect whole blood in K2EDTA tubes. Collaborator samples were shipped for TCRbeta analysis as frozen whole blood, isolated PBMCs, or DNA extracted from either sample type. Sequencing was done on a sample of peripheral blood. The receptor chain draws on TRBV2 and TRBJ2-1; 8 bases in the middle match TRBD1. This receptor was identified in a man older than 75 with acute or convalescent COVID-19. The CDR3 has the sequence CASSVGTGNEQFF. In nucleotide form, the sequence is TGTGCCAGCAGTGTCGGGACAGGAAATGAGCAGTTCTTC.